A single sample gave rise to the 20 T cell receptor beta chains below, sequenced in a study of blood T cells in healthy people across ages. Through a sample-barcoded 5' primer and a J-beta primer mix, a second PCR was run for about 7 to 12 cycles. Using its own MiXCR run on the 5' RACE reads, TCRdb lists one record per CDR3 protein. The sample holds 600,000 or so distinct CDR3 sequences, under 30% seen once. The sample comprised blood. The receptors derive from a woman aged 80 or over in good health.

Details on this clonotype: A clone one base away is much larger, so this may be a read error. The genes are TRBV4-3 and TRBJ1-2, with TRBD1 matching over 9 bases. Germline assignment: CDR1 LGHNA and CDR2 YSLEER. The ends lost 0 bases at V and 7 bases at J; junction bases unmatched: 6. The CDR3 is made up of 15 amino acids. This chain's CDR3 is CASSQEGQGSVGYTF. The CDR3, as DNA: TGCGCCAGCAGCCAAGAGGGACAGGGAAGCGTTGGCTACACCTTC.

The chain employs TRBV12-3 or TRBV12-4 and TRBJ1-1, with 7 nucleotides matching TRBD1. V dropped 8 bases and J dropped 11; count of bases not matched to a gene: 17. CDR3 size: 14 residues. The CDR3 protein is CASDRQGLVRKAFF. As DNA, the CDR3 is TGTGCCAGCGATCGACAGGGTCTCGTTAGGAAGGCTTTCTTT.

Details on this clonotype: A much larger clone sits a single nucleotide away, making a read error possible. V is TRBV7-2 and J is TRBJ2-7, with 11 nucleotides matching TRBD1. Germline V lookup: CDR1 SGHTA, CDR2 FQGNSA. Unmatched junction bases numbered 10, after V lost 8 bases and J lost 7 bases. The CDR3 is made up of 14 amino acids. The CDR3 DNA is TGTGCCAGCGGCCGGACAGGGGGCTTTGAGGAGCAGTACTTC. Encoded protein: CASGRTGGFEEQYF. Variable domain in full (rest from reference TRBV7-2 and TRBJ2-7): GAGVSQSPSNKVTEKGKDVELRCDPISGHTALYWYRQSLGQGLEFLIYFQGNSAPDKSGLPSDRFSAERTGGSVSTLTIQRTQQEDSAVYLCASGRTGGFEEQYFGPGTRLTVT.

This clonotype came up many times. The chain couples TRBV5-1 to TRBJ1-1, with a possible D match to TRBD1 (6 bases). CDR3 length: 16 amino acids. Germline V CDR1 and CDR2: SGHRS, YFSETQ. Trimming removed 0 bases at V and 4 bases at J, with 16 bases between. The CDR3 DNA follows: TGCGCCAGCAGCTTGGCCGAGGACAGTTTCGGCACTGAAGCTTTCTTT. It yields the protein CASSLAEDSFGTEAFF.

This clonotype appeared many times. The J gene is TRBJ2-2, the V gene TRBV6-2 or TRBV6-3, with 7 bases fitting TRBD2. The V and J ends lost 6 bases and 5 bases, in that order; junction bases with no gene match: 9. Germline V gives CDR1 MNHEY, CDR2 SVGEGT. This CDR3 has 15 residues. CDR3 amino acids: CASSPRGELTGELFF. The CDR3 DNA reads as TGTGCCAGCAGCCCACGGGGGGAGTTGACCGGGGAGCTGTTTTTT.

Turning to this clonotype: A much larger clone lies one base from this, so it may be a read error. The rearrangement joins TRBV3-1 to TRBJ1-2; 7 nucleotides match TRBD1. Germline V gene sequence: CDR1 LGHDT, CDR2 YNNKEL (reference sequence). There are 18 residues in the CDR3. The CDR3, as DNA: TGTGCCTGCAGCCAGGATAAACGTGGGACAGACTCTAACTATGGCTACACCTTC. It is translated as CACSQDKRGTDSNYGYTF. The whole variable domain, remainder taken from reference TRBV3-1 and TRBJ1-2, is DTAVSQTPKYLVTQMGNDKSIKCEQNLGHDTMYWYKQDSKKFLKIMFSYNNKELIINETVPNRFSPKSPDKAHLNLHINSLELGDSAVYFCACSQDKRGTDSNYGYTFGSGTRLTVV.

In its sample, this clonotype was seen many times. The genes are TRBV20-1 and TRBJ2-3; the D is unclear. From germline, CDR1 is DFQATT and CDR2 SNEGSKA (reference sequence). CDR3 length: 11 amino acids. V shed 6 bases and J shed 4 bases, with 8 bases lying between them. The CDR3 region has the DNA TGCAGTGCCGGCCGGCCAGATACGCAGTATTTT. It specifies CSAGRPDTQYF.

This clonotype was picked up a small number of times. The chain couples TRBV20-1 to TRBJ2-1; TRBD2 agrees at 13 bases. Losses at the gene ends were 7 bases for V and 8 bases for J; bases not matched to a gene: 2. The germline V gene has CDR1 DFQATT and CDR2 SNEGSKA (reference sequence). This CDR3 is built from 12 residues. The CDR3 nucleotides read TGCAGTGTAGGACTAGCGGGGGATGAGCAGTTCTTC. As protein: CSVGLAGDEQFF.

This clonotype was observed many times. The gene calls are TRBV6-1 and TRBJ1-2; the D gene is possibly TRBD1 (5 bases). In germline, CDR1 is MNHNS, CDR2 SASEGT. The ends were cut back, 3 bases at V and 4 bases at J, with 12 bases in the middle. The CDR3 is 14 residues long. The CDR3 region is CASSDLDSFYGYTF. CDR3 bases: TGTGCCAGCAGTGATTTAGACAGCTTCTATGGCTACACCTTC.

This clonotype was seen repeatedly, ten times or more. The rearrangement joins TRBV7-2 to TRBJ2-1; D is undetermined. The CDR3 runs to 12 residues. Germline V gene lookup returns CDR1 SGHTA and CDR2 FQGNSA. V lost 6 bases to trimming and J lost 9 bases, with 12 bases between them. DNA of the CDR3: TGTGCCAGCAGTTTGACTTCTTTTGAGCAGTTCTTC. Its translation is CASSLTSFEQFF.

This sequence joins TRBV12-3 or TRBV12-4 and TRBJ1-1; possible D gene TRBD1, 5 bases. Trimming removed 5 bases at V and 4 bases at J, with 14 bases between. The CDR3 totals 14 residues. The CDR3 nucleotides are TGTGCCAGCAGTACCAGGGCGGGGGGCACTGAAGCTTTCTTT. This translates into CASSTRAGGTEAFF.

About this clonotype: Being one base from a much bigger clone, this may be a read error. The rearrangement links TRBV9 to TRBJ2-1, with D perhaps matching TRBD2 (7 bases). Germline CDR1 SGDLS, CDR2 YYNGEE. This CDR3 comprises 14 residues. V lost 2 bases to trimming and J lost 13 bases, with 19 bases between them. The CDR3 spells CASSVRGAGETQFF. The CDR3 DNA reads TGTGCCAGCAGCGTTCGGGGGGCCGGGGAGACCCAGTTCTTC.

Details on this clonotype: A much larger clonotype is one base distant, so this may be a read error. Written as DNA, the CDR3 is TGCAGTGCTAGAGATATCTCCCCAGGGGGCCCTGTCTACAATGAGCAGTACTTC. Its translation is CSARDISPGGPVYNEQYF. The rearrangement uses TRBV20-1 and TRBJ2-1; 8 nucleotides match TRBD1. Gene TRBJ2-7 matches the end of the DNA better, so the J call may be wrong. CDR1 is DFQATT and CDR2 is SNEGSKA in the germline V gene (reference sequence). The CDR3 has 18 amino acids.

This clonotype was seen ten or more times. The chain carries TRBV28 and TRBJ2-7; 11 positions match TRBD2. The trim removed 5 bases at V and 0 bases at J, leaving 12 bases unmatched. From germline, CDR1 is MDHEN and CDR2 SYDVKM. The CDR3 sequence is 18 residues long. Here the CDR3 DNA reads TGTGCCAGCAGTCTAGGGCTAGCGGGGGGTTTGAGCTCCTACGAGCAGTACTTC. It is translated as CASSLGLAGGLSSYEQYF.

J is TRBJ1-3 and V is TRBV29-1; TRBD1 agrees at 8 bases. CDR3 length: 12 amino acids. The trim removed 6 bases at V and 6 bases at J, leaving 4 bases unmatched. Germline CDR1 and CDR2: SQVTM and ANQGSEA. CDR3 sequence: CSVLTGENTIYF. CDR3 bases: TGCAGCGTGCTGACAGGGGAAAACACCATATATTTT.

This clonotype was seen ten or more times. The rearrangement links TRBV6-5 to TRBJ2-7; 10 nucleotides line up with TRBD1. Germline-derived CDR1 and CDR2 are MNHEY and SVGAGI. J lost 2 bases, V lost 0 bases, and 4 bases had no gene match. The CDR3 extends over 16 amino acids. The DNA of the CDR3 is TGTGCCAGCAGTTACTCCGGACAGGGGGGAACCTACGAGCAGTACTTC. Translating gives CASSYSGQGGTYEQYF.

This clonotype was observed many times. CDR3 sequence (DNA): TGTGCCAGCAGCGGGGACGGCGGCACGCAGTATTTT. Translating gives CASSGDGGTQYF. The chain has TRBV7-2 and TRBJ2-3; either TRBD1 or TRBD2 may fit D (5 bases each). The V gene lost 5 bases and the J gene lost 9 bases, with 12 bases spanning the gap. Germline V gene sequence: CDR1 SGHTA, CDR2 FQGNSA. This CDR3 is built from 12 residues.

This clonotype was found many times. The chain links TRBV7-3 to TRBJ2-1; 14 bases match TRBD2. After removal of 1 base from V and 12 bases from J, the junction contained 5 bases not matched to a gene. Germline CDR1 is SGHTA and CDR2 is FQGTGA. This CDR3 spans 15 amino acids. In nucleotides, the CDR3 is TGTGCCAGCAGCTTAAGACTAGCGGGGGGGGGAGGGCAGTTCTTC. Translation gives CASSLRLAGGGGQFF.

This clonotype came up many times. CDR3 DNA: TGTGCCAGCAGTCCGGCCGGGACAGGAGAGTATTTT. Its translation: CASSPAGTGEYF. This chain connects TRBV12-3 or TRBV12-4 to TRBJ2-3; the match to TRBD1 covers 8 bases. The ends lost 5 bases at V and 13 bases at J; junction bases unmatched: 8. The CDR3 is 12 amino acids.

A word on this clonotype: Being one base from a much bigger clone, this may be a read error. V is TRBV9 and J is TRBJ2-1; 10 nucleotides line up with TRBD2. Looked up from germline, CDR1 is SGDLS and CDR2 is YYNGEE. Trimming at V came to 0 bases and at J to 13 bases, leaving 10 bases not matched to a gene. The CDR3 is 15 amino acids. The CDR3 DNA sequence: TGTGCCAGCAGCGTAGAAGCGGGGGGGCAAGAGACCCAGTTCTTC. It translates to CASSVEAGGQETQFF.